The 28 T cell receptor beta chains below come from one sample, sequenced in a study of human T cells and chemical hapten exposure. TCRdb recomputed calls from the RACE reads with MiXCR, one row per CDR3 protein. This table holds 95,000 or so distinct CDR3 sequences, about 11% found once. Time point denoted: patch test 1, 2 weeks after DPC sensitization. Treatment noted: therapeutic diphenylcyclopropenone sensitization with weekly scalp DPC. The material was whole blood, obtained in connection with sensitization to the hapten diphenylcyclopropenone (DPC). The source of these receptors is a man aged 35 to 55 with alopecia areata. Some clones in this sample may be carry-over from other donors' samples.

A few counts support this clonotype. The chain has TRBV7-9 and TRBJ2-3; the D is unclear. This CDR3 is built from 14 residues. Germline V gene lookup returns CDR1 SEHNR and CDR2 FQNEAQ (reference sequence). Between the trimmed V and J ends, which lost 0 bases and 2 bases, there was a span of 6 bases. The CDR3, as DNA: TGTGCCAGCAGCTTAGCGTTGCCCACAGATACGCAGTATTTT. Translating it yields CASSLALPTDTQYF.

The rearrangement uses TRBV5-5 and TRBJ2-7; 10 positions match TRBD1. CDR1 SGHKS and CDR2 YYEKEE come from the germline V gene (reference sequence). V dropped 4 bases and J dropped 9; count of bases not matched to a gene: 10. The CDR3 length is 14 residues. As DNA, the CDR3 is TGTGCCAGCAGCGCGGTGGACAGGGGGACAGGGCAGTACTTC. It translates to CASSAVDRGTGQYF.

The V and J genes are TRBV10-3 and TRBJ2-3, with 9 bases that match TRBD2. CDR3 length equals 14 residues. The junction had 7 bases not matched to a gene; V was cut back by 10 bases and J by 2 bases. In germline, CDR1 is ENHRY, CDR2 SYGVKD. CDR3 loop: CATRLADDTDTQYF. The CDR3 bases are TGTGCCACCCGACTAGCGGACGACACAGATACGCAGTATTTT.

The chain's CDR3 is CASEGRRQANQPQHF. The CDR3 region has the DNA TGTGCCAGCGAGGGGAGGAGACAGGCCAATCAGCCCCAGCATTTT. The chain recombines TRBV28 with TRBJ1-5; a possible D gene is TRBD1 (6 bases). Germline V gives CDR1 MDHEN, CDR2 SYDVKM. The CDR3 consists of 15 residues. Trimming shortened V by 8 bases and J by 3 bases, and 17 bases separated the two germline ends.

This clonotype occurred many times. J is TRBJ2-1 and V is TRBV6-5; 8 bases are a match to TRBD2. The J segment lost 4 bases and the V segment lost 0 bases, leaving 14 bases of the junction unmatched. In germline, CDR1 is MNHEY, CDR2 SVGAGI. The CDR3 has 19 amino acids. The CDR3 sequence: CASSYSRVSGMSFYNEQFF. The CDR3 DNA is TGTGCCAGCAGTTACTCGAGGGTTAGCGGGATGAGTTTTTACAATGAGCAGTTCTTC.

The V gene is TRBV5-1, the J gene TRBJ1-3, with 10 bases that match TRBD1. The J segment lost 0 bases and the V segment lost 2 bases, leaving 5 bases of the junction unmatched. Germline CDR1 SGHRS, CDR2 YFSETQ. The length of the CDR3 is 17 residues. CDR3: CASSFGTGESSGNTIYF. CDR3 bases: TGCGCCAGCAGCTTTGGGACAGGGGAAAGCTCTGGAAACACCATATATTTT.

This clonotype was observed many times. The rearrangement links TRBV7-2 to TRBJ2-4, with 7 bases fitting TRBD2. The V gene end was trimmed by 0 bases and the J gene end by 8 bases; junction bases not matched to a gene: 4. This CDR3 contains 14 residues. Germline CDR1 reads SGHTA; CDR2 reads FQGNSA. The CDR3 is CASSLAWGRDIQYF. The DNA for the CDR3 is TGTGCCAGCAGCTTAGCTTGGGGGAGGGACATTCAGTACTTC.

This clonotype appeared many times. The J gene is TRBJ1-5, the V gene TRBV24-1; D is uncertain. The germline CDR1 and CDR2 sequences are KGHDR and SFDVKD. This CDR3 has 15 residues. V was pared by 9 bases and J by 0 bases, with 14 bases between. Here the CDR3 reads CATAETRDSNQPQHF. CDR3 in DNA: TGTGCCACCGCCGAGACGAGGGATAGCAATCAGCCCCAGCATTTT.

In its sample, this clonotype was seen a few times. This chain links TRBV29-1 with TRBJ1-1, with 7 positions matching TRBD1. CDR3 size: 15 residues. Germline CDR1 is SQVTM and CDR2 is ANQGSEA. V dropped 7 bases and J dropped 1; count of bases not matched to a gene: 12. In DNA form, the CDR3 reads TGCAGCGCCGATTCATTACAGGGGACGAACACTGAAGCTTTCTTT. Translating it yields CSADSLQGTNTEAFF.

The chain has TRBV29-1 and TRBJ2-3; tentatively, D is TRBD2 (7 bases). The CDR3 has 14 residues. Trimming removed 3 bases at V and 1 base at J, with 11 bases between. Per germline, CDR1 SQVTM and CDR2 ANQGSEA. The CDR3 DNA is TGCAGCGTTGAGAGGGGGGGGGGCACAGATACGCAGTATTTT. Translation gives CSVERGGGTDTQYF.

This clonotype has at least ten counts. The chain has TRBV9 and TRBJ1-6; no clear D gene. Germline V gives CDR1 SGDLS, CDR2 YYNGEE. The ends were cut back, 4 bases at V and 7 bases at J, with 9 bases in the middle. This CDR3 contains 13 residues. The CDR3 protein is CASSIPGNSPLHF. The CDR3 bases are TGTGCCAGCAGCATCCCGGGGAATTCACCCCTCCACTTT.

A few counts support this clonotype. The CDR3 nucleotides read TGTGCCAGCAGCCCACAGGGACGGAAAGCTTTCTTT. Its translation: CASSPQGRKAFF. The chain is built from TRBV6-5 and TRBJ1-1; perhaps TRBD1 as D (6 bases). Germline-derived CDR1 and CDR2 are MNHEY and SVGAGI. The CDR3 has 12 amino acids. Trimming pared 6 bases from V and 9 bases from J, leaving 14 bases between.

This clonotype was counted a few times. The CDR3: CAISESNLRDTEAFF. In nucleotides, the CDR3 is TGTGCCATCAGTGAGTCGAACTTAAGGGACACTGAAGCTTTCTTT. The V and J genes are TRBV10-3 and TRBJ1-1; no clear D. Trimming took off 0 bases at V and 3 bases at J, with 11 bases between the two ends. The CDR3 sequence is 15 residues long. Germline CDR1 ENHRY, CDR2 SYGVKD.

The sample holds a few counts of this clonotype. The gene calls are TRBV20-1 and TRBJ2-7; D ambiguous. Germline V gene data show CDR1 as DFQATT and CDR2 as SNEGSKA (reference sequence). CDR3 size: 11 residues. Trimming removed 5 bases from V and 7 bases from J, with 12 bases in between. The CDR3 spells CSADRMAEQYF. In DNA form, the CDR3 reads TGCAGTGCTGATCGTATGGCAGAGCAGTACTTC.

The V gene is TRBV27, the J gene TRBJ2-2; TRBD1 matches 8 bases. The CDR3 consists of 15 residues. The ends lost 6 bases at V and 6 bases at J; junction bases unmatched: 9. Germline V lookup: CDR1 MNHEY, CDR2 SMNVEV (reference sequence). CDR3 residues: CASRFQGAVAGELFF. As DNA, the CDR3 is TGTGCCAGCAGATTTCAGGGGGCCGTGGCCGGGGAGCTGTTTTTT.

The J gene is TRBJ2-3, the V gene TRBV20-1; the match to TRBD2 covers 7 bases. Trimming cost V 7 bases and J 4 bases; bases outside gene matches: 8. CDR3 length: 13 residues. Per the germline V gene, CDR1 is DFQATT and CDR2 is SNEGSKA (reference sequence). CDR3 loop: CSGAGVAADTQYF. The CDR3 DNA is TGCAGTGGTGCGGGAGTGGCTGCAGATACGCAGTATTTT.

This clonotype was seen at least ten times. V and J are TRBV6-6 and TRBJ2-3, with no clear D. Trimming removed 4 bases from V and 0 bases from J, with 11 bases in between. The CDR3 runs 15 residues. Germline CDR1 is MNHNY and CDR2 is SVGAGI (reference sequence). CDR3 nucleotides: TGTGCCAGCAGTTGGACCAGCCTAAGCACAGATACGCAGTATTTT. Protein: CASSWTSLSTDTQYF.

The J gene is TRBJ2-4, the V gene TRBV14, with no clear D. There are 12 residues in the CDR3. Germline V gene lookup returns CDR1 SGHDN and CDR2 FVKESK. V lost 1 base and J 7 bases, leaving 5 bases between the germline ends. CDR3 in DNA: TGTGCCAGCAGCCAAGGAGCCAACATTCAGTACTTC. Protein product: CASSQGANIQYF.

This clonotype was counted ten times or more. The chain carries TRBV28 and TRBJ2-7; a weak D match, TRBD1 (6 bases). Trimming left V 8 bases short and J 0 bases short, with 17 bases between. The CDR3 spans 15 residues. The germline V gene has CDR1 MDHEN and CDR2 SYDVKM. Here the CDR3 DNA reads TGTGCCAGCTCCTGGGGGCAAAGGGCCTCCTACGAGCAGTACTTC. It specifies CASSWGQRASYEQYF. The whole variable domain, filled in from reference TRBV28 and TRBJ2-7, reads DVKVTQSSRYLVKRTGEKVFLECVQDMDHENMFWYRQDPGLGLRLIYFSYDVKMKEKGDIPEGYSVSREKKERFSLILESASTNQTSMYLCASSWGQRASYEQYFGPGTRLTVT.

This clonotype was detected only a few times. The V call is TRBV20-1, the J call TRBJ1-5; D unresolved. CDR3 length: 12 residues. V was cut by 4 bases and J by 2 bases, with 6 bases left in between. The V gene's germline CDR1 is DFQATT and CDR2 SNEGSKA (reference sequence). The CDR3 nucleotides read TGCAGTGCTAAAGGAGGCAATCAGCCCCAGCATTTT. Translated, it gives CSAKGGNQPQHF.

This clonotype turned up a few times. The chain carries TRBV30 and TRBJ2-7; 7 bases agree with TRBD1. This CDR3 spans 12 amino acids. The V and J ends lost 6 bases and 2 bases, in that order; junction bases with no gene match: 4. CDR1 GTSNPN and CDR2 SVGIG come from the germline V gene (reference sequence). This chain's CDR3 is CACRDRAYEQYF. In DNA, the CDR3 is TGTGCCTGCCGGGACAGAGCCTACGAGCAGTACTTC. Using reference TRBV30 and TRBJ2-7 for the parts outside the CDR3, the full variable domain is SQTIHQWPATLVQPVGSPLSLECTVEGTSNPNLYWYRQAAGRGLQLLFYSVGIGQISSEVPQNLSASRPQDRQFILSSKKLLLSDSGFYLCACRDRAYEQYFGPGTRLTVT.

The chain is built from TRBV3-1 and TRBJ2-5; 7 bases align to TRBD2. After removal of 0 bases from V and 6 bases from J, the junction contained 16 bases not matched to a gene. This CDR3 has 18 residues. Germline assignment: CDR1 LGHDT and CDR2 YNNKEL (reference sequence). As DNA, the CDR3 is TGTGCCAGCAGCCAAGATCTCCGACTAGCCTTGGGTATACAGACCCAGTACTTC. It encodes CASSQDLRLALGIQTQYF.

This clonotype was detected only a few times. The chain employs TRBV30 and TRBJ2-2; 11 bases are shared with TRBD2. CDR3 size: 15 residues. The J segment lost 1 base and the V segment lost 5 bases, leaving 3 bases of the junction unmatched. In germline, CDR1 is GTSNPN, CDR2 SVGIG (reference sequence). Here the CDR3 reads CAWFGTSGNTGELFF. The CDR3 DNA follows: TGTGCCTGGTTTGGGACTAGCGGGAACACCGGGGAGCTGTTTTTT.

The table lists this clonotype with many counts. The chain has TRBV7-6 and TRBJ1-1; D not resolved. Trimming took off 1 base at V and 1 base at J, with 13 bases between the two ends. The CDR3 has 16 amino acids. Per germline, CDR1 SGHVS and CDR2 FNYEAQ. Here the CDR3 DNA reads TGTGCCAGCAGCTTAGAGGACGGTATGGCGAACACTGAAGCTTTCTTT. Amino acids: CASSLEDGMANTEAFF.

In this sample, this clonotype turned up many times. The chain links TRBV6-1 to TRBJ1-5; 10 bases are a match to TRBD1. From germline, CDR1 is MNHNS and CDR2 SASEGT. J was trimmed by 6 bases and V by 2 bases; bases with no gene match: 4. The CDR3 is 15 amino acids. The CDR3 protein is CASSELDRGSQPQHF. The CDR3 DNA reads TGTGCCAGCAGTGAATTGGACAGGGGGAGTCAGCCCCAGCATTTT.

This clonotype came up a few times. The chain is built from TRBV28 and TRBJ1-2; maybe TRBD1 (5 bases). Between the trimmed V and J ends, which lost 4 bases and 4 bases, there was a span of 13 bases. Looked up from germline, CDR1 is MDHEN and CDR2 is SYDVKM. CDR3 length equals 14 residues. CDR3 in DNA: TGTGCCAGCAGTTCCTGGGGCCTGGGCTATGGCTACACCTTC. It translates to CASSSWGLGYGYTF.

The chain is built from TRBV10-3 and TRBJ2-3; weak D call: TRBD1 (6 bases). Germline V gene data show CDR1 as ENHRY and CDR2 as SYGVKD. Trimming removed 6 bases at V and 1 base at J, with 20 bases between. CDR3 length equals 17 residues. The CDR3 DNA follows: TGTGCCATCAGCCAATCAACAGGGTCCTTTGGCACAGATACGCAGTATTTT. Protein: CAISQSTGSFGTDTQYF.

The table lists this clonotype with a few counts. The rearrangement joins TRBV5-1 to TRBJ1-2, with 7 bases lining up with TRBD1. The CDR3 has 14 residues. Trimming took 6 bases from V and 0 from J; bases not matched to a gene: 5. Germline V lookup: CDR1 SGHRS, CDR2 YFSETQ. In DNA form, the CDR3 reads TGCGCCAGCAATCCGGACAGGACTAACTATGGCTACACCTTC. Residues: CASNPDRTNYGYTF.